Below, 21 T cell receptor beta chains from the same sample are listed, as sequenced in a study of OX40 agonist ivuxolimab in advanced cancers. TCRdb keeps only in-frame clones here, not all; method: immunoSEQ multiplex PCR. This repertoire shows about 29,000 clones, 80% to 95% found once; its top ten account for about 9.4%. This material consisted of CD4+ or CD8+ T cells sorted from blood, taken in a trial of the OX40 agonist ivuxolimab. The receptors stem from an adult with an advanced solid tumor such as melanoma, head and neck, liver or kidney cancer.

The genes are TRBV10-2 and TRBJ1-1; D not resolved. Germline values: CDR1 WSHSY, CDR2 SAAADI. V was shortened by 6 bases and J by 5 bases, with 16 bases between the two germline ends. The CDR3 has 14 residues. The CDR3 nucleotides read TGCGCCAGCAGCCCGGGTCCCGCGGGTACTGAAGCTTTCTTT. Amino acids: CASSPGPAGTEAFF.

The V gene is TRBV7-9, the J gene TRBJ1-1, with D perhaps matching TRBD1 (6 bases). With 5 bases removed from V and 2 bases from J, the gap between germline ends came to 12 bases. Per germline, CDR1 SEHNR and CDR2 FQNEAQ (reference sequence). The length of the CDR3 is 14 residues. The CDR3, as DNA: TGTGCCAGCAGCATAAGGACAGAAAACACTGAAGCTTTCTTT. This translates into CASSIRTENTEAFF.

The J gene is TRBJ2-7, the V gene TRBV19; 8 positions agree with TRBD1. Germline lookup yields CDR1 LNHDA and CDR2 SQIVND (reference sequence). Trimming took 4 bases from V and 3 from J; bases not matched to a gene: 8. There are 15 residues in the CDR3. CDR3 nucleotide sequence: TGTGCCAGTAGTACCTTTGGGACAGGCCTCTACGAGCAGTACTTC. It translates to CASSTFGTGLYEQYF.

With regard to this clone: One junction end disagrees with the germline gene, perhaps due to a read error. This chain connects TRBV10-3 to TRBJ1-5; D not resolved. Germline V gene data show CDR1 as ENHRY and CDR2 as SYGVKD. The CDR3 is 16 amino acids. The CDR3 coding sequence is TGTGCCAGCAGTGAGGGTTTATCAATGGGGAGTCAGCCCCAGCATTTT. Encoded protein: CASSEGLSMGSQPQHF.

The V gene is TRBV6-5, the J gene TRBJ2-1, with 12 bases lining up with TRBD2. The CDR3 covers 15 residues. Germline lookup yields CDR1 MNHEY and CDR2 SVGAGI. Trimming removed 6 bases from V and 4 bases from J; junction bases left unmatched: 4. CDR3 DNA: TGTGCCAGCAGCCCCCTAGCGGGAGGGTACAATGAGCAGTTCTTC. Translation gives CASSPLAGGYNEQFF.

The V and J genes are TRBV27 and TRBJ2-7; D may be TRBD1 (5 bases). The CDR3 consists of 16 residues. Germline V gives CDR1 MNHEY, CDR2 SMNVEV (reference sequence). Trimming shortened V by 4 bases and J by 2 bases, and 18 bases separated the two germline ends. CDR3 residues: CASSSLAGPFTYEQYF. The CDR3 nucleotides read TGTGCCAGCAGTTCCTTGGCAGGGCCTTTTACCTACGAGCAGTACTTC.

The genes are TRBV7-8 and TRBJ2-3; no clear D gene. The V end was cut by 1 base, the J end by 7 bases, with 9 bases between. Germline V gives CDR1 SGHVS, CDR2 FQNEAQ. The CDR3 contains 13 residues. The DNA of the CDR3 is TGTGCCAGCAGCTTAGTCTCCTTGCATACGCAGTATTTT. Translation: CASSLVSLHTQYF.

The V gene is TRBV7-2, the J gene TRBJ2-4; D is ambiguous. V was clipped by 5 bases and J by 4 bases, with 6 bases between them. Germline V gene sequence: CDR1 SGHTA, CDR2 FQGNSA. The CDR3 covers 12 residues. The CDR3 DNA sequence: TGTGCCAGCAGCCTGGAGAAAAACATTCAGTACTTC. Translating it yields CASSLEKNIQYF.

In this sample, this clone turned up once. This rearrangement joins TRBV9 to TRBJ2-1; 12 bases fit TRBD2. The CDR3 runs 15 residues. The germline V gene encodes CDR1 SGDLS and CDR2 YYNGEE. With V trimmed by 1 base and J by 6 bases, 2 bases remained unmatched. The CDR3 DNA is TGTGCCAGCAGCGTAACTAGCGGGAGGCTCAATGAGCAGTTCTTC. Its protein product is CASSVTSGRLNEQFF.

The chain recombines TRBV6-5 with TRBJ1-1; possibly TRBD1 for D (5 bases). Germline lookup yields CDR1 MNHEY and CDR2 SVGAGI. The V and J ends lost 5 bases and 3 bases respectively, with 10 bases between them. The CDR3 runs to 13 residues. The CDR3 region has the DNA TGTGCCAGCAGTGAAGAGGGGCACACTGAAGCTTTCTTT. Translated: CASSEEGHTEAFF.

The chain carries TRBV6-4 and TRBJ2-3, with 7 bases fitting TRBD2. Looked up from germline, CDR1 is MRHNA and CDR2 is SNTAGT. Losses at the gene ends were 10 bases for V and 0 bases for J; bases not matched to a gene: 10. The CDR3 is made up of 15 amino acids. This CDR3 is CATRRASGSTDTQYF. CDR3 sequence (DNA): TGTGCCACCCGTCGGGCTAGCGGTAGCACAGATACGCAGTATTTT.

The chain couples TRBV30 to TRBJ2-6; tentatively, D is TRBD1 or TRBD2 (5 bases each). Trimming shortened V by 3 bases and J by 2 bases, and 14 bases separated the two germline ends. The V gene's germline CDR1 is GTSNPN and CDR2 SVGIG (reference sequence). The CDR3 length is 16 residues. Here the CDR3 DNA reads TGTGCCTGGAGCCCCTATGAGGGGACTGGGGCCAACGTCCTGACTTTC. Its protein product is CAWSPYEGTGANVLTF.

This chain uses TRBV4-2 with TRBJ1-1; maybe TRBD1 (5 bases). V was shortened by 6 bases and J by 1 base, with 9 bases between the two germline ends. CDR3 length: 13 residues. From germline, CDR1 is LGHNA and CDR2 YNFKEQ. The CDR3 coding sequence is TGTGCCAGCAGTCAGACAGCGAACACTGAAGCTTTCTTT. It encodes CASSQTANTEAFF.

CDR3 in DNA: TGTGCCAGCAGCTTGTCCGTTAGAGAGACCCAGTACTTC. Translated, it gives CASSLSVRETQYF. The rearrangement uses TRBV7-7 and TRBJ2-5; D gene ambiguous. Germline CDR1 SSHAT, CDR2 FNYEAQ (reference sequence). The CDR3 contains 13 residues. V shed 3 bases and J shed 4 bases, with 9 bases lying between them.

The genes are TRBV5-6 and TRBJ2-1; D gene uncertain. The V and J ends lost 4 bases and 0 bases respectively, with 11 bases between them. CDR1 and CDR2 (germline): SGHDT, YYEEEE. This CDR3 is built from 15 residues. CDR3 residues: CASSEDASSYNEQFF. CDR3 nucleotides: TGTGCCAGCAGCGAAGACGCATCCTCCTACAATGAGCAGTTCTTC.

This chain connects TRBV6-1 to TRBJ2-1; 10 bases are shared with TRBD1. The germline gives CDR1 MNHNS, CDR2 SASEGT. The CDR3 runs to 16 residues. V lost 4 bases to trimming and J lost 2 bases; unmatched junction nucleotides: 5. The CDR3 here is CASSVGTGEAYNEQFF. CDR3 coding DNA: TGTGCCAGCAGTGTTGGGACAGGGGAAGCCTACAATGAGCAGTTCTTC.

The chain links TRBV27 to TRBJ2-1; D gene uncertain. The ends were cut back, 0 bases at V and 11 bases at J, with 2 bases in the middle. The germline gives CDR1 MNHEY, CDR2 SMNVEV (reference sequence). The CDR3 has 10 residues. CDR3 bases: TGTGCCAGCAGTTTATCGAAGCAGTTCTTC. This encodes CASSLSKQFF.

The chain links TRBV9 to TRBJ1-2, with a weak D call TRBD1 (5 bases). Per germline, CDR1 SGDLS and CDR2 YYNGEE. There are 15 residues in the CDR3. The V end was cut by 4 bases, the J end by 5 bases, with 18 bases between. The CDR3 here is CASSSQKWEGYGYTF. As DNA, the CDR3 is TGTGCCAGCAGCTCCCAAAAGTGGGAGGGGTATGGCTACACCTTC.

This chain uses TRBV6-1 with TRBJ2-1, with D unresolved. V lost 5 bases to trimming and J lost 9 bases, with 8 bases between them. The CDR3 has 11 residues. Germline assignment: CDR1 MNHNS and CDR2 SASEGT. CDR3 DNA sequence: TGTGCCAGCAGTTCTGCCGGTGAGCAGTTCTTC. Translated: CASSSAGEQFF.

This chain links TRBV7-9 with TRBJ2-5; 7 positions agree with TRBD1. CDR1 SEHNR and CDR2 FQNEAQ come from the germline V gene (reference sequence). V lost 4 bases, J lost 4 bases, and 12 bases stayed unmatched. CDR3 length: 16 amino acids. As DNA, the CDR3 is TGTGCCAGCAGCTCACGGACAGGCAAAGAGGGAGAGACCCAGTACTTC. Translation gives CASSSRTGKEGETQYF.

V is TRBV10-3 and J is TRBJ2-3; 11 bases align to TRBD2. CDR1 is ENHRY and CDR2 is SYGVKD in the germline V gene. With V trimmed by 4 bases and J by 3 bases, 3 bases remained unmatched. The CDR3 runs to 15 residues. CDR3 in DNA: TGTGCCATCAGTGGGACTAGCGGGTGGACAGATACGCAGTATTTT. Translating it yields CAISGTSGWTDTQYF.